This record looks at one TCR beta chain sequence and its context. Its target is not known. The CDR3 loop spans 14 amino acids. CDR1 is SSHAT and CDR2 is FNYEAQ in the germline V gene (reference sequence). The junction had 3 bases not matched to a gene; V was cut back by 5 bases and J by 5 bases. This sample was included in a study of cytomegalovirus exposure and HLA in healthy donors. Broader study findings: TCR beta sequences reportedly predicted most subjects' HLA-A and HLA-B alleles accurately. In terms of immune exposure information, only CMV serostatus was available.

This PCR relied on a set of 60 Vbeta primers and 13 Jbeta primers. Sequencing was performed with immunoSEQ multiplex PCR; in TCRdb, only in-frame clones are kept and a portion is missing. The sample has roughly 130,000 clones; around 84% are singletons. Material for sequencing was PBMCs. This TCR was recovered from a woman younger than 35 in good health and CMV-seropositive. The V call is TRBV7-7, the J call TRBJ2-5, with TRBD1 identical over 12 bases. CDR3: CASSEGQGAETQYF. CDR3 bases: TGTGCCAGCAGCGAGGGACAGGGGGCCGAGACCCAGTACTTC.